These T cell receptor beta chains were read from a single sample in a study of T cells in Graves' hyperthyroidism and ophthalmopathy. Using its own MiXCR run on the multiplex PCR reads, TCRdb lists one record per CDR3 protein. The sample includes approximately 560,000 distinct CDR3 sequences, 15% to 19% of them seen just once. The sequenced material came from blood. All receptors derive from a woman in her 30s with Graves' hyperthyroidism. The CDR3 runs from the conserved cysteine through the conserved F or W. The D gene is left open where the match is weak. Only part of the rows carry a size: once, few, many, or a class if the clone is expanded.

size: many
D: -
V: TRBV7-2
length: 15
J: TRBJ2-2
DNA: TGTGCCAGCAGCGAATGGACCGCGAACACCGGGGAGCTGTTTTTT
CDR3: CASSEWTANTGELFF

size: many
D: -
V: TRBV12-3/TRBV12-4
length: 14
J: TRBJ2-7
DNA: TGTGCCAGCAGCCCAAAGGGACACACCTACGAGCAGTACTTC
CDR3: CASSPKGHTYEQYF

size: -
D: -
V: TRBV19
length: 15
J: TRBJ2-6
DNA: TGTGCCAGTAGTATGGCCGACTCTGGGGCCAACGTCCTGACTTTC
CDR3: CASSMADSGANVLTF

size: -
D: TRBD1
V: TRBV2
length: 17
J: TRBJ1-4
DNA: TGTGCCAGCAGTGAAGCTAAGCCACAGGGGTTTGATGAAAAACTGTTTTTT
CDR3: CASSEAKPQGFDEKLFF

size: -
D: TRBD1
V: TRBV5-5
length: 15
J: TRBJ1-5
DNA: TGTGCCAGCAGCTGGGCAGGGGGCATCGATCAGCCCCAGCATTTT
CDR3: CASSWAGGIDQPQHF

size: -
D: TRBD2
V: TRBV28
length: 16
J: TRBJ2-1
DNA: TGTGCCACCCTCGGGGGGCTAGACAGCGGGGGCAATGAGCAGTTCTTC
CDR3: CATLGGLDSGGNEQFF

size: few
D: TRBD2
V: TRBV24-1
length: 17
J: TRBJ2-2
DNA: TGTGCCACCAGTGATTCTTGGACTAGCGGGAGGGCCGGGGAGCTGTTTTTT
CDR3: CATSDSWTSGRAGELFF

size: few
D: TRBD2
V: TRBV3-1
length: 15
J: TRBJ2-1
DNA: TGTGCCAGCAGCCACCCAGCGGGAGGGCTGGATGAGCAGTTCTTC
CDR3: CASSHPAGGLDEQFF

size: few
D: -
V: TRBV13
length: 14
J: TRBJ2-5
DNA: TGTGCCAGCAGGGGGACCTTAAGGGGGGAGACCCAGTACTTC
CDR3: CASRGTLRGETQYF

size: many
D: -
V: TRBV2
length: 14
J: TRBJ1-3
DNA: TGTGCCAGCAGGGGGATCATCTCTGGAAACACCATATATTTT
CDR3: CASRGIISGNTIYF

size: once
D: TRBD1
V: TRBV9
length: 17
J: TRBJ2-2
DNA: TGTACCAGCAGCGTAGCTCCGGGGACAGGGGGCACCGGGGAGCTGTTTTTT
CDR3: CTSSVAPGTGGTGELFF

size: few
D: -
V: TRBV2
length: 16
J: TRBJ2-2
DNA: TGTGCCAGCAGTCTCCAGAACGGGAGGAACACCGGGGAGCTGTTTTTT
CDR3: CASSLQNGRNTGELFF

size: many
D: TRBD1
V: TRBV18
length: 15
J: TRBJ2-5
DNA: TGTGCCAGCTCGCAGATGGACAGGGAAGGGGAGACCCAGTACTTC
CDR3: CASSQMDREGETQYF

size: few
D: TRBD1
V: TRBV3-1
length: 15
J: TRBJ2-7
DNA: TGTGCCAGCAGCCAAGTCTTACAGGGGGCAGACGAGCAGTACTTC
CDR3: CASSQVLQGADEQYF

size: many
D: TRBD2
V: TRBV3-1
length: 17
J: TRBJ2-7
DNA: TGTGCCAGCAGCCGCGGGACTAGCGGGAGCTCAACCTACGAGCAGTACTTC
CDR3: CASSRGTSGSSTYEQYF

size: many
D: TRBD2
V: TRBV3-1
length: 16
J: TRBJ2-7
DNA: TGTGCCAGCAGCCACGGTCTAGCGGGGATCTCCTACGAGCAGTACTTC
CDR3: CASSHGLAGISYEQYF

size: few
D: -
V: TRBV20-1
length: 13
J: TRBJ1-4
DNA: TGCAGTGCTAGTCAAGGGGGAAATGAAAAACTGTTTTTT
CDR3: CSASQGGNEKLFF